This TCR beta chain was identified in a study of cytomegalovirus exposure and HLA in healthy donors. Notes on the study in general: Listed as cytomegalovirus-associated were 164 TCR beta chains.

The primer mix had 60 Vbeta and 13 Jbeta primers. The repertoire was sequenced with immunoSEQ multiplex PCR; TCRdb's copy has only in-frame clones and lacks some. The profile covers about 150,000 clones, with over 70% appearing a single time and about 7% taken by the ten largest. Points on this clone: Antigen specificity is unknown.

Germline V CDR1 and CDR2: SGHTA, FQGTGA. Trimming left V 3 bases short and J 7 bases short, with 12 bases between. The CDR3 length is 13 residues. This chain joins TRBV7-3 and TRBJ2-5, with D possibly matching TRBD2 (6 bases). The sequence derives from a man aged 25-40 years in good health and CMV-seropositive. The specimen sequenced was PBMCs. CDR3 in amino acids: CASSLGRIGTQYF. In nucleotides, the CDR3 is TGTGCCAGCAGCTTGGGGAGGATCGGGACCCAGTACTTC.